The following is a T cell receptor (beta chain) sequence with its context. The data were taken from a study of blood T cell repertoires in COVID-19. Participants' reported clinical history set cohort assignment. Individuals in the exposed group had encountered a COVID-19 case within 2 weeks preceding study entry. Authors' processing steps: Scientists estimated how many nucleated cells there were by amplifying reference gene primers. TCRdb keeps only in-frame clones here, not all; method: immunoSEQ multiplex PCR. Clonal size and the V and J genes are those of that table, whereas D and trimming came from the DNA. The repertoire holds approximately 140,000 clones, with around 84% as singletons. This CDR3 region has 15 residues. Trimming took 5 bases from V and 6 from J; bases not matched to a gene: 10. Germline CDR1 and CDR2: MNHEY and SVGAGI.

The sequenced material came from PBMCs or T cells enriched from blood (not recorded which). This clonotype originated in a woman aged 45-59 years who had been exposed to COVID-19. This chain uses TRBV6-5 with TRBJ1-5; 7 nucleotides agree with TRBD1. The CDR3 sequence is CASSPRQGTLQPQHF. CDR3 sequence (DNA): TGTGCCAGCAGTCCTAGACAGGGAACTCTTCAGCCCCAGCATTTT.